The 14 T cell receptor beta chains below were found in one sample sequenced in a study of cytomegalovirus exposure and HLA in healthy donors. PCR amplification relied on 60 Vbeta primers (plus 13 Jbeta primers). Sequenced by immunoSEQ multiplex PCR; TCRdb stores in-frame clones only, minus some. There are about 150,000 clones in the sample; over 75% occur only once, and about 1.3% lies in the top ten. The sequencing input was PBMCs. These TCRs come from a woman in her twenties or thirties in good health and CMV-seronegative.

This clone was recorded a few times. The chain carries TRBV4-2 and TRBJ2-2; a possible D gene is TRBD2 (6 bases). Germline CDR1 reads LGHNA; CDR2 reads YNFKEQ. The CDR3 length is 20 residues. The V gene lost 0 bases and the J gene lost 3 bases, with 23 bases spanning the gap. The DNA of the CDR3 is TGTGCCAGCAGCCAAGATGGGGGGTTTGGGGCGCTCGGGGACACCGGGGAGCTGTTTTTT. It codes for CASSQDGGFGALGDTGELFF.

The J gene is TRBJ2-7, the V gene TRBV30; the match to TRBD1 covers 8 bases. The ends lost 4 bases at V and 2 bases at J; junction bases unmatched: 7. Per germline, CDR1 GTSNPN and CDR2 SVGIG (reference sequence). This CDR3 comprises 14 residues. The CDR3 sequence is CAWKDRVLTYEQYF. The CDR3 bases are TGTGCCTGGAAGGACAGGGTTTTAACCTACGAGCAGTACTTC.

This chain joins TRBV28 and TRBJ1-6; D is undetermined. Trimming took off 7 bases at V and 10 bases at J, with 11 bases between the two ends. The CDR3 extends over 12 amino acids. Germline CDR1 and CDR2: MDHEN and SYDVKM. The CDR3 region has the DNA TGTGCCAGCACGCTCGGGAGATCACCCCTCCACTTT. It yields the protein CASTLGRSPLHF.

This clone showed up just a few times. V usage is TRBV7-9 and J usage is TRBJ2-1; no clear D gene. This CDR3 has 18 amino acids. With 1 base removed from V and 5 bases from J, the gap between germline ends came to 21 bases. CDR1 is SEHNR and CDR2 is FQNEAQ in the germline V gene (reference sequence). For the CDR3, the DNA is TGTGCCAGCAGCTTAGTAGCCTTCCACCTCACTCGGGACAATGAGCAGTTCTTC. It encodes CASSLVAFHLTRDNEQFF.

The rearrangement joins TRBV7-3 to TRBJ2-6; D not resolved. CDR1 is SGHTA and CDR2 is FQGTGA in the germline V gene. The CDR3 runs to 13 residues. V dropped 6 bases and J dropped 3 bases, with 6 bases sitting between them. CDR3 DNA sequence: TGTGCCAGCAGAGAGGTTGGGGCCAACGTCCTGACTTTC. Encoded protein: CASREVGANVLTF.

This clone was counted between two and nine times. The chain has TRBV5-1 and TRBJ2-1; 10 bases align to TRBD2. The CDR3 extends over 16 amino acids. V was pared by 0 bases and J by 6 bases, with 6 bases of the junction left unmatched. The germline V gene has CDR1 SGHRS and CDR2 YFSETQ. The CDR3 sequence is CASSLEGLAGVNEQFF. The CDR3, as DNA: TGCGCCAGCAGCTTGGAAGGCCTAGCGGGGGTCAATGAGCAGTTCTTC.

The chain links TRBV11-1 to TRBJ2-1, with D possibly matching TRBD2 (5 bases). The germline CDR1 and CDR2 sequences are SGHAT and FQDESV (reference sequence). The germline V and J ends were trimmed by 3 bases and 9 bases, with 15 bases remaining between them. The CDR3 totals 14 residues. CDR3 bases: TGTGCCAGCAGCTTGAGGGTCCCGGGAAGTGAGCAGTTCTTC. This gives the protein CASSLRVPGSEQFF.

The chain has TRBV30 and TRBJ1-2, with 7 bases fitting TRBD1. This CDR3 has 18 amino acids. V dropped 2 bases and J dropped 8; count of bases not matched to a gene: 23. The germline gives CDR1 GTSNPN, CDR2 SVGIG (reference sequence). CDR3 nucleotides: TGTGCCTGGAGTACCCCGGGACAGTCCCATTTATCTCGTACGGGCTACACCTTC. Its translation: CAWSTPGQSHLSRTGYTF.

This chain connects TRBV18 to TRBJ1-5; the D gene is possibly TRBD1 (5 bases). The germline V gene encodes CDR1 KGHSH and CDR2 LQKENI. V gave up 4 bases and J gave up 5 bases, with 18 bases separating them. The CDR3 loop spans 16 amino acids. CDR3 DNA sequence: TGTGCCAGCTCACTGGCAACCGGGGGAATAGATCAGCCCCAGCATTTT. Its protein product is CASSLATGGIDQPQHF.

The chain uses TRBV9 and TRBJ1-6, with TRBD1 matching 11 bases. Germline V gives CDR1 SGDLS, CDR2 YYNGEE. There are 16 residues in the CDR3. Trimming took 4 bases from V and 4 from J; bases not matched to a gene: 4. CDR3: CASSYGQGAYNSPLHF. CDR3 nucleotides: TGTGCCAGCAGCTACGGACAGGGGGCTTATAATTCACCCCTCCACTTT.

In DNA, the CDR3 is TGTGCCAGCTCACCAGGCAGCTCCTATAATTCACCCCTCCACTTT. The encoded protein is CASSPGSSYNSPLHF. The chain has TRBV18 and TRBJ1-6; D uncertain. CDR1 is KGHSH and CDR2 is LQKENI in the germline V gene. The CDR3 sequence is 15 residues long. V lost 2 bases, J lost 0 bases, and 5 bases lay in between.

This chain links TRBV18 with TRBJ1-1; TRBD1 is a possible D gene (6 bases). CDR3 size: 12 residues. Trimming took off 3 bases at V and 9 bases at J, with 11 bases between the two ends. Per the germline V gene, CDR1 is KGHSH and CDR2 is LQKENI. CDR3 sequence reads: CASSPSTGKAFF. CDR3 DNA sequence: TGTGCCAGCTCACCGTCAACAGGGAAAGCTTTCTTT.

The V gene is TRBV7-6, the J gene TRBJ2-5; no firm D call. The CDR3 loop spans 12 amino acids. Germline assignment: CDR1 SGHVS and CDR2 FNYEAQ. Trimming removed 6 bases at V and 7 bases at J, with 12 bases between. The chain's CDR3 is CASSPDGLTQYF. In DNA form, the CDR3 reads TGTGCCAGCAGTCCCGACGGGTTGACCCAGTACTTC.

The gene calls are TRBV13 and TRBJ1-2; D not resolved. V lost 4 bases and J 5 bases, leaving 11 bases between the germline ends. Germline V gene sequence: CDR1 PRHDT, CDR2 FYEKMQ (reference sequence). The CDR3 sequence is 13 residues long. The CDR3 region is CASSYGSEYGYTF. CDR3 DNA: TGTGCCAGCAGCTACGGGAGTGAATATGGCTACACCTTC.